The clone carrying this T cell receptor (beta chain) was found a few times. The data were taken from a study of T-cell memory formation after mild COVID-19. TCRdb recomputed calls from the 5' RACE reads with MiXCR, one row per CDR3 protein. The sample consists of hundreds of thousands of distinct CDR3 sequences, around 19% of them appearing once. Germline V gives CDR1 SGHAT, CDR2 FQNNGV. This CDR3 comprises 13 residues. Trimming cost V 1 base and J 3 bases, with 6 bases left between them. The chain is built from TRBV11-2 and TRBJ1-2; no firm D call. Sequenced sample: PBMCs or a T cell subset sorted from them (not recorded which). This sequence was found in a young man who had mild COVID-19 (a few samples of this study predate the infection). Cell type and time point are not known. CDR3 DNA sequence: TGTGCCAGCAGCTTAGGGAGTTACTATGGCTACACCTTC. Translated: CASSLGSYYGYTF.